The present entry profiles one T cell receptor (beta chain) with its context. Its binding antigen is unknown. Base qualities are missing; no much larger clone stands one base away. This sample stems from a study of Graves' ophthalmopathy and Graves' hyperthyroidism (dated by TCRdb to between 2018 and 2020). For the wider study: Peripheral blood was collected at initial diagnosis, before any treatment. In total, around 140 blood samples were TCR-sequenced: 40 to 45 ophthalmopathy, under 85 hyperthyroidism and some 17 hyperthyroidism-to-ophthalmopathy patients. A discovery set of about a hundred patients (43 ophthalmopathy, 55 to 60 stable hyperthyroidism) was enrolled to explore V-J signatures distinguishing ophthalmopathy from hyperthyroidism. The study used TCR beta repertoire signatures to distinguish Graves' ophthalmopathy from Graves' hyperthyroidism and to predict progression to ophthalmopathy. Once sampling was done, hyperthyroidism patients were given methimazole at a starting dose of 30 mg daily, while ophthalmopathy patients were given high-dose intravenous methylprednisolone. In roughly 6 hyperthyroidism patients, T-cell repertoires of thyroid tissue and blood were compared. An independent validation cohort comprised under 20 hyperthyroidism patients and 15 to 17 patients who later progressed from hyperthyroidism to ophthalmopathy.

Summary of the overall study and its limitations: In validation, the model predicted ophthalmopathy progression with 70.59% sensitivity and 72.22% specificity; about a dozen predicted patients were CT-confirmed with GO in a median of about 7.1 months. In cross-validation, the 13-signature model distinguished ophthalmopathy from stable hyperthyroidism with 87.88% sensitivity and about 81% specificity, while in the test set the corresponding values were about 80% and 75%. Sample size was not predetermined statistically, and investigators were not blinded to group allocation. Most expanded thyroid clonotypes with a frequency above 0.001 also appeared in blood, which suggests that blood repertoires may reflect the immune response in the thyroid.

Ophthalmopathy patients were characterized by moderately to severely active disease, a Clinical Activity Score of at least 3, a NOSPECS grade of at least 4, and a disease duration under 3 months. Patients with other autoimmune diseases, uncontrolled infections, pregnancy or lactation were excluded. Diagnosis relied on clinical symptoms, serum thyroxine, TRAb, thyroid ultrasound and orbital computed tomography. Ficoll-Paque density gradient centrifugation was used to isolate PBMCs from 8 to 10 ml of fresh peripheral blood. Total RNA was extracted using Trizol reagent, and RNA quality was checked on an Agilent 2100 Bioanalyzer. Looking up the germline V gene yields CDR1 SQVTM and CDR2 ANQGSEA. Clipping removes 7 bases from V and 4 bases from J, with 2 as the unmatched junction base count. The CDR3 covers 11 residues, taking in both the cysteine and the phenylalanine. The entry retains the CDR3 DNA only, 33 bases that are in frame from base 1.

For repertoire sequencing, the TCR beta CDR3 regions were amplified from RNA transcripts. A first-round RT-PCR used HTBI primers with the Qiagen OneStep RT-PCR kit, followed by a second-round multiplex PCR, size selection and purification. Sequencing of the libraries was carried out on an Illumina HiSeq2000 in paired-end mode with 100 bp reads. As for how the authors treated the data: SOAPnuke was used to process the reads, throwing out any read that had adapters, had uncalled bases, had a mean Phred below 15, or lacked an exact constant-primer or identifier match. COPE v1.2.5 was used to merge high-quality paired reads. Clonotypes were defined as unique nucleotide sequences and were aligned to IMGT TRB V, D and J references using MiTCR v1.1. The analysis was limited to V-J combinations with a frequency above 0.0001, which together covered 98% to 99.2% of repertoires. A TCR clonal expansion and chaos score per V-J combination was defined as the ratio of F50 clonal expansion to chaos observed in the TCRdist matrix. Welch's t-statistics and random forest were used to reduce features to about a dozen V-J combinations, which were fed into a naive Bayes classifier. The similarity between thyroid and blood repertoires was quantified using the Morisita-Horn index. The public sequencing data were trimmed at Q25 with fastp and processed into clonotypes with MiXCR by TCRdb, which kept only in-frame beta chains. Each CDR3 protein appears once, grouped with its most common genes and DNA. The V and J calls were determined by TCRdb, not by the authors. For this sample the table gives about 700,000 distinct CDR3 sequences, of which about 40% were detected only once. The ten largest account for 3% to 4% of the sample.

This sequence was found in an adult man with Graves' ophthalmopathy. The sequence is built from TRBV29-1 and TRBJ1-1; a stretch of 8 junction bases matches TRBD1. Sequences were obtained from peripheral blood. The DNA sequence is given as TGCAGCGACAGGGGGGGCACTGAAGCTTTCTTT. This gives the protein CSDRGGTEAFF.